Below are 24 T cell receptor beta chains sequenced from a single sample in a study of CD8 T cells in Susac syndrome. About 0.5 to 1 ug RNA was reverse transcribed with random hexamers. TCRdb called the immunoSEQ multiplex PCR reads again in MiXCR, with one record for every CDR3 protein. The data show 110,000 or so distinct CDR3 sequences, with approximately 93% seen just once and about 0.096% held by the top ten. The material sequenced was CD4+ T cells from PBMCs. The receptors shown here come from a human donor with multiple sclerosis.

A single count supports this clonotype. CDR3 protein: CSARGGRDEKLFF. In DNA, the CDR3 is TGCAGTGCTAGGGGAGGAAGGGACGAAAAACTGTTTTTT. The rearrangement joins TRBV20-1 to TRBJ1-4, with a weak D call TRBD1 (5 bases). Trimming shortened V by 3 bases and J by 8 bases, and 13 bases separated the two germline ends. Germline-derived CDR1 and CDR2 are DFQATT and SNEGSKA (reference sequence). The CDR3 is made up of 13 amino acids.

The sample holds one count of this clonotype. This sequence joins TRBV14 and TRBJ2-5; D ambiguous. Germline lookup yields CDR1 SGHDN and CDR2 FVKESK. The CDR3 loop spans 13 amino acids. Trimming shortened V by 2 bases and J by 4 bases, and 8 bases separated the two germline ends. In DNA form, the CDR3 reads TGTGCCAGCAGCCAAATTATGCGAGAGACCCAGTACTTC. Protein: CASSQIMRETQYF.

This clonotype was seen a handful of times. The chain employs TRBV20-1 and TRBJ2-7; D not resolved. The germline gives CDR1 DFQATT, CDR2 SNEGSKA (reference sequence). The CDR3 loop spans 16 amino acids. V was trimmed by 0 bases and J by 2 bases, leaving 17 bases between them. The CDR3 is CSARDPWALGPYEQYF. In DNA, the CDR3 is TGCAGTGCTAGAGATCCTTGGGCGCTTGGGCCCTACGAGCAGTACTTC.

V and J are TRBV2 and TRBJ2-5, with D perhaps matching TRBD1 or TRBD2 (5 bases each). With 3 bases removed from V and 1 base from J, the gap between germline ends came to 12 bases. CDR3 size: 15 residues. Per germline, CDR1 SNHLY and CDR2 FYNNEI. This CDR3 reads CASSDSGTAQETQYF. For the CDR3, the DNA is TGTGCCAGCAGTGATTCCGGGACGGCCCAAGAGACCCAGTACTTC.

The gene calls are TRBV19 and TRBJ1-2; no clear D gene. Trimming took 2 bases from V and 1 from J, leaving 8 bases between them. CDR1 and CDR2 (germline): LNHDA, SQIVND (reference sequence). The CDR3 length is 14 residues. This CDR3 is CASSITAVNYGYTF. Written as DNA, the CDR3 is TGTGCCAGTAGTATAACAGCGGTTAACTATGGCTACACCTTC.

The chain joins TRBV28 to TRBJ2-3; 7 positions agree with TRBD2. The CDR3 is 13 residues long. J gave up 1 base and V 9 bases, and 4 bases lay outside the gene matches. CDR1 and CDR2 (germline): MDHEN, SYDVKM. The CDR3 spells CASSTSGTDTQYF. In nucleotides, the CDR3 is TGTGCCAGTTCCACTAGCGGCACAGATACGCAGTATTTT.

The genes are TRBV6-2 or TRBV6-3 and TRBJ2-7, with TRBD2 matching over 7 bases. The CDR3 spans 14 residues. CDR1 and CDR2 (germline): MNHEY, SVGEGT. V shed 6 bases, J shed 3 bases, and the junction held 8 bases outside the gene matches. The CDR3 DNA reads as TGTGCCAGCAGCCGACCGGGACTAATCTACGAGCAGTACTTC. Translated, it gives CASSRPGLIYEQYF.

The chain recombines TRBV7-8 with TRBJ1-1; D remains unclear. Germline values: CDR1 SGHVS, CDR2 FQNEAQ. The CDR3 has 12 amino acids. Trimming pared 5 bases from V and 5 bases from J, leaving 9 bases between. CDR3: CASSVRATEAFF. CDR3 nucleotides: TGTGCCAGCAGCGTCCGGGCGACTGAAGCTTTCTTT.

This chain connects TRBV30 to TRBJ1-1; D is ambiguous. Germline assignment: CDR1 GTSNPN and CDR2 SVGIG (reference sequence). The CDR3 runs 11 residues. Trimming pared 0 bases from V and 4 bases from J, leaving 3 bases between. The CDR3 DNA is TGTGCCTGGAGTGTACTCACTGAAGCTTTCTTT. Its protein product is CAWSVLTEAFF. Complete variable domain (other parts from reference TRBV30 and TRBJ1-1): SQTIHQWPATLVQPVGSPLSLECTVEGTSNPNLYWYRQAAGRGLQLLFYSVGIGQISSEVPQNLSASRPQDRQFILSSKKLLLSDSGFYLCAWSVLTEAFFGQGTRLTVV.

The chain uses TRBV6-5 and TRBJ1-1; maybe TRBD1 (5 bases). The CDR3 is 14 amino acids. Germline V gene lookup returns CDR1 MNHEY and CDR2 SVGAGI. V was shortened by 7 bases and J by 3 bases, with 15 bases between the two germline ends. This chain's CDR3 is CASTSRQIYTEAFF. The CDR3 nucleotides read TGTGCCAGCACCTCTCGACAGATTTACACTGAAGCTTTCTTT.

The table lists this clonotype with a few counts. CDR3 protein: CASSFSGGANEQFF. The CDR3 bases are TGTGCCAGCAGTTTTAGCGGGGGGGCCAATGAGCAGTTCTTC. This chain uses TRBV6-2 or TRBV6-3 with TRBJ2-1; 11 nucleotides line up with TRBD2. Losses at the gene ends were 4 bases for V and 6 bases for J; bases not matched to a gene: 2. This CDR3 is 14 amino acids long. Germline V gene lookup returns CDR1 MNHEY and CDR2 SVGEGT.

The chain combines TRBV5-1 with TRBJ2-3; D is perhaps TRBD2 (5 bases). V lost 2 bases to trimming and J lost 5 bases, with 9 bases between them. From germline, CDR1 is SGHRS and CDR2 YFSETQ. The CDR3 loop spans 13 amino acids. The CDR3 region has the DNA TGCGCCAGCAGCTTCGCGGGCGGAGATACGCAGTATTTT. The encoded protein is CASSFAGGDTQYF.

The CDR3 loop is CASSPQDRHYTF. The CDR3 nucleotides read TGTGCCAGCAGCCCCCAGGACAGACACTACACCTTC. The J gene is TRBJ1-2, the V gene TRBV7-9, with a tentative D call TRBD1 (6 bases). Germline V lookup: CDR1 SEHNR, CDR2 FQNEAQ (reference sequence). The CDR3 is 12 amino acids. V lost 5 bases to trimming and J lost 10 bases, with 14 bases between them.

The J gene is TRBJ1-5, the V gene TRBV6-6; TRBD1 matches at 7 bases. The CDR3 sequence is 14 residues long. Trimming at V came to 6 bases and at J to 2 bases, leaving 4 bases not matched to a gene. Germline values: CDR1 MNHNY, CDR2 SVGAGI (reference sequence). The CDR3 nucleotides read TGTGCCAGCAGAGAACAGGGGCGCAATCAGCCCCAGCATTTT. Its translation is CASREQGRNQPQHF.

V usage is TRBV10-3 and J usage is TRBJ1-2; D not certain. Looked up from germline, CDR1 is ENHRY and CDR2 is SYGVKD. There are 11 residues in the CDR3. The germline V and J ends were trimmed by 0 bases and 8 bases, with 4 bases remaining between them. Here the CDR3 DNA reads TGTGCCATCAGTGAGTCTTGGGGCTACACCTTC. Protein product: CAISESWGYTF.

The chain has TRBV19 and TRBJ1-6; D is undetermined. CDR1 is LNHDA, CDR2 SQIVND, per germline (reference sequence). The CDR3 covers 12 residues. Trimming took 5 bases from V and 7 from J, leaving 6 bases between them. The CDR3 region is CASSYSNSPLHF. CDR3 DNA: TGTGCCAGTAGTTACAGCAATTCACCCCTCCACTTT.

The V and J genes are TRBV19 and TRBJ2-7, with D perhaps given as TRBD1 or TRBD2 (5 bases each). Trimming left V 1 base short and J 0 bases short, with 10 bases between. This CDR3 contains 15 residues. Per germline, CDR1 LNHDA and CDR2 SQIVND (reference sequence). CDR3 region: CASSIGGTYSYEQYF. CDR3 bases: TGTGCCAGTAGTATAGGGGGGACCTACTCCTACGAGCAGTACTTC.

The gene calls are TRBV5-1 and TRBJ2-7, with 8 bases matching TRBD1. In germline, CDR1 is SGHRS, CDR2 YFSETQ. CDR3 length: 14 residues. Germline trimming cut 5 bases from V and 3 bases from J; bases unmatched to any gene: 7. Here the CDR3 DNA reads TGCGCCAGCAGGACTCGGACAGGGCTCTACGAGCAGTACTTC. Translated: CASRTRTGLYEQYF. The variable domain in full, completed from reference TRBV5-1 and TRBJ2-7, reads KAGVTQTPRYLIKTRGQQVTLSCSPISGHRSVSWYQQTPGQGLQFLFEYFSETQRNKGNFPGRFSGRQFSNSRSEMNVSTLELGDSALYLCASRTRTGLYEQYFGPGTRLTVT.

The chain recombines TRBV6-6 with TRBJ1-4; 9 bases are a match to TRBD1. The CDR3 has 12 amino acids. The germline V gene encodes CDR1 MNHNY and CDR2 SVGAGI (reference sequence). The V and J ends lost 6 bases and 7 bases, in that order; junction bases with no gene match: 0. CDR3 residues: CASRDRGEKLFF. The CDR3 bases are TGTGCCAGCAGGGACAGGGGTGAAAAACTGTTTTTT.

V is TRBV7-3 and J is TRBJ2-5, with D possibly called TRBD1 or TRBD2 (5 bases each). CDR1 is SGHTA, CDR2 FQGTGA, per germline. The CDR3 sequence is 15 residues long. Trimming shortened V by 5 bases and J by 2 bases, and 15 bases separated the two germline ends. The CDR3 nucleotides read TGTGCCAGCAGCCCAAGGGGAGAAGAGCAAGAGACCCAGTACTTC. Amino acid sequence: CASSPRGEEQETQYF.

This rearrangement joins TRBV15 to TRBJ2-7, with D perhaps matching TRBD2 (5 bases). The CDR3 covers 13 residues. The V and J ends lost 0 bases and 6 bases respectively, with 9 bases between them. CDR1 is LNHNV and CDR2 is YYDKDF in the germline V gene (reference sequence). CDR3 coding DNA: TGTGCCACCAGCAGAGAGGACTTGTCCGAGCAGTACTTC. It translates to CATSREDLSEQYF.

The V call is TRBV9, the J call TRBJ1-2, with TRBD1 matching 8 bases. V shed 2 bases and J 3 bases; nucleotides not matched to a gene: 3. Germline-derived CDR1 and CDR2 are SGDLS and YYNGEE. The CDR3 totals 14 residues. The CDR3 bases are TGTGCCAGCAGCGTGTTGGACAGGGACTATGGCTACACCTTC. This codes for CASSVLDRDYGYTF.

This clonotype occurred once. The chain has TRBV29-1 and TRBJ2-3; D might be TRBD2 (7 bases). The CDR3 is made up of 14 amino acids. Germline values: CDR1 SQVTM, CDR2 ANQGSEA. Between the trimmed V and J ends, which lost 3 bases and 1 base, there was a span of 11 bases. The CDR3 protein is CSVEAGARTDTQYF. CDR3 DNA: TGCAGCGTTGAGGCGGGGGCCCGCACAGATACGCAGTATTTT.

The chain uses TRBV9 and TRBJ1-6; D may be TRBD1 (5 bases). Germline CDR1 is SGDLS and CDR2 is YYNGEE. The CDR3 covers 12 residues. Trimming shortened V by 2 bases and J by 13 bases, and 10 bases separated the two germline ends. The CDR3 reads CASSVDSYPLHF. The CDR3 DNA reads TGTGCCAGCAGCGTCGACAGTTATCCCCTCCACTTT.